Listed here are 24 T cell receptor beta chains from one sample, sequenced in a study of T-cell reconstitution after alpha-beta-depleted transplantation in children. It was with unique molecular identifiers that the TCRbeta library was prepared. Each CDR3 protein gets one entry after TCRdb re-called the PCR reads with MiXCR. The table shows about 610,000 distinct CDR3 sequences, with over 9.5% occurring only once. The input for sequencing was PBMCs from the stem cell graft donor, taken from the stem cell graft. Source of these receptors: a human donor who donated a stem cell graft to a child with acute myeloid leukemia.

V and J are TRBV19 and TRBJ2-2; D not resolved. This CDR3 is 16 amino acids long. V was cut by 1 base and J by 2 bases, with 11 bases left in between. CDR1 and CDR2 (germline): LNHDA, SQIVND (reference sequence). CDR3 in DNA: TGTGCCAGTAGTATAGGAAAGGCCTTCAACACCGGGGAGCTGTTTTTT. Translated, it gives CASSIGKAFNTGELFF. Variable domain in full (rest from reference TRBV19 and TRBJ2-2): DGGITQSPKYLFRKEGQNVTLSCEQNLNHDAMYWYRQDPGQGLRLIYYSQIVNDFQKGDIAEGYSVSREKKESFPLTVTSAQKNPTAFYLCASSIGKAFNTGELFFGEGSRLTVL.

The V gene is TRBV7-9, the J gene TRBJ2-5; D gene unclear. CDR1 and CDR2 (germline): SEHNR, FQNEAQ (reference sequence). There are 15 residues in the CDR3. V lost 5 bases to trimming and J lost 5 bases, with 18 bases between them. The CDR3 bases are TGTGCCAGCAGCGTACGACACCTCGACTGGGAGACCCAGTACTTC. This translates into CASSVRHLDWETQYF.

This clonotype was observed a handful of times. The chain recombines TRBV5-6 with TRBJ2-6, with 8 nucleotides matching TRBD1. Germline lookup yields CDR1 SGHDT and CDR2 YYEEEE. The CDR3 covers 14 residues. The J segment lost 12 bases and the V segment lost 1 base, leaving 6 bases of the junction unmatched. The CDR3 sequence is CASSLMTGDGVLTF. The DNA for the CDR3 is TGTGCCAGCAGCTTGATGACAGGGGATGGCGTCCTGACTTTC.

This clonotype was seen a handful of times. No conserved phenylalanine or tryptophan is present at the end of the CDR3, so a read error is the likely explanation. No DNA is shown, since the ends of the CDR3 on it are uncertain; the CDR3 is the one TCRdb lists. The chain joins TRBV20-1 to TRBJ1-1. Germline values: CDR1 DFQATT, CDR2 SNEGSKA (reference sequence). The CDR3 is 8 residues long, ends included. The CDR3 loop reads CSARVGSI.

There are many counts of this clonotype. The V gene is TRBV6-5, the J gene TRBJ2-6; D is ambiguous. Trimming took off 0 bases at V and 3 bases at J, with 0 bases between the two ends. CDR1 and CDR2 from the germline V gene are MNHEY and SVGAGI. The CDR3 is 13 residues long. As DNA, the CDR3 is TGTGCCAGCAGTTACTCTGGGGCCAACGTCCTGACTTTC. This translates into CASSYSGANVLTF.

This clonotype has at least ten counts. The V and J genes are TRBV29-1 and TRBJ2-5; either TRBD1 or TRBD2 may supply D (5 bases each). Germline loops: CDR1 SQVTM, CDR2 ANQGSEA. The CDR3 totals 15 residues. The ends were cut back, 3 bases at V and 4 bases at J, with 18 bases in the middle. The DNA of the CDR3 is TGCAGCGTTGAGCCGGGACCCGAGGGGCCAGAGACCCAGTACTTC. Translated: CSVEPGPEGPETQYF.

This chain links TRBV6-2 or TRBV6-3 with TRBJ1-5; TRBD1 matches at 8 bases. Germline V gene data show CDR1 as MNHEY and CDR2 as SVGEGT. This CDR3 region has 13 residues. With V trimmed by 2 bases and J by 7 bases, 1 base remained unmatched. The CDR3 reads CASSYRDRQPQHF. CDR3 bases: TGTGCCAGCAGTTACAGGGACAGGCAGCCCCAGCATTTT.

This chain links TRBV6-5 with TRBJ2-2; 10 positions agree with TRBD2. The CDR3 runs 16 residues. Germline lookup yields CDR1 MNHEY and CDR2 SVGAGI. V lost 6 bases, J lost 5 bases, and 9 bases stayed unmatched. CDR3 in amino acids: CASSHSSGRRTGELFF. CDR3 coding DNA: TGTGCCAGCAGCCACTCTAGCGGGAGAAGGACCGGGGAGCTGTTTTTT.

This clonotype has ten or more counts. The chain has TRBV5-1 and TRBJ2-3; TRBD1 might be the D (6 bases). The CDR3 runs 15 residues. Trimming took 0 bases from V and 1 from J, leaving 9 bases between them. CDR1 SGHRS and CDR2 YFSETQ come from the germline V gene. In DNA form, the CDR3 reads TGCGCCAGCAGCTTGGAACAGGGTGGCACAGATACGCAGTATTTT. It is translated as CASSLEQGGTDTQYF.

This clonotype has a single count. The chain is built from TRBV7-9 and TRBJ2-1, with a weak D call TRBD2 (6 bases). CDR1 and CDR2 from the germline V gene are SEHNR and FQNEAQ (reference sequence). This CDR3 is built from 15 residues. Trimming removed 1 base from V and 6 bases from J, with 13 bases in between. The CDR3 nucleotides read TGTGCCAGCAGCTTAGGGTCTAGCGCGATCAATGAGCAGTTCTTC. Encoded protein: CASSLGSSAINEQFF. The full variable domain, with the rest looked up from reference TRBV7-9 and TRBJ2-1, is DTGVSQNPRHKITKRGQNVTFRCDPISEHNRLYWYRQTLGQGPEFLTYFQNEAQLEKSRLLSDRFSAERPKGSFSTLEIQRTEQGDSAMYLCASSLGSSAINEQFFGPGTRLTVL.

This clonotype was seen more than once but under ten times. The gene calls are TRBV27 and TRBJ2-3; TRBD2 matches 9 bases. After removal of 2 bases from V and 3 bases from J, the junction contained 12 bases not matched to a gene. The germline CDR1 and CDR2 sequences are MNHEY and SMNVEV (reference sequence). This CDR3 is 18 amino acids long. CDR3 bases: TGTGCCAGCAGTTTACGGGGGATTAGCGGGAGACAGACAGATACGCAGTATTTT. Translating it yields CASSLRGISGRQTDTQYF.

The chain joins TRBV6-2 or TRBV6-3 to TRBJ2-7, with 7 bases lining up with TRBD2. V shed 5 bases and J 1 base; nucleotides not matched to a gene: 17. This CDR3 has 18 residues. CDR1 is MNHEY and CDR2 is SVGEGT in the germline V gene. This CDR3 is CASSRLAGDPSASYEQYF. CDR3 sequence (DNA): TGTGCCAGCAGTAGGTTGGCGGGAGACCCCTCAGCGTCCTACGAGCAGTACTTC.

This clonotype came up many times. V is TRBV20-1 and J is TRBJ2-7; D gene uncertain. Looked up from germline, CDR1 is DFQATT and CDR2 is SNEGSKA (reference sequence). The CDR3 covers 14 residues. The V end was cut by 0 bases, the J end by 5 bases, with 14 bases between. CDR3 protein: CSARDGAGRHEQYF. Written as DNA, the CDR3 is TGCAGTGCTAGAGATGGCGCAGGACGGCACGAGCAGTACTTC.

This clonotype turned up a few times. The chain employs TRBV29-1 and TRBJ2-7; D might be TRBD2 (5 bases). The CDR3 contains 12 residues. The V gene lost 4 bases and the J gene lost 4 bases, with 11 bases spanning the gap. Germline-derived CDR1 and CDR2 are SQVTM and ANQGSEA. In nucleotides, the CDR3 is TGCAGCGTTGGGGCAGTAGCGTACGAGCAGTACTTC. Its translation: CSVGAVAYEQYF.

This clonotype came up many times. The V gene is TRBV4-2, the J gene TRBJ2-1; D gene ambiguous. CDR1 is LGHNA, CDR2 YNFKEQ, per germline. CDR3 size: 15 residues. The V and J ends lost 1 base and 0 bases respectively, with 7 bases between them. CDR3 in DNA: TGTGCCAGCAGCCAAGGACCAAGCTCCTACAATGAGCAGTTCTTC. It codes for CASSQGPSSYNEQFF.

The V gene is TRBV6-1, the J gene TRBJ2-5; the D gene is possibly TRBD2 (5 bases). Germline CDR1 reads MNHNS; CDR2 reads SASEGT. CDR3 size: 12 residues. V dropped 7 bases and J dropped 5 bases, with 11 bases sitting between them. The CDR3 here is CASIPGGETQYF. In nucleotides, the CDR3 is TGTGCCAGCATCCCGGGCGGGGAGACCCAGTACTTC.

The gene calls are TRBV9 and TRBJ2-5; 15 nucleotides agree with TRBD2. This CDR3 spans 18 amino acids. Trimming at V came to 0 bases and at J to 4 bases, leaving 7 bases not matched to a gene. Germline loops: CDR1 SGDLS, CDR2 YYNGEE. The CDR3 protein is CASSVGGPGLAGGETQYF. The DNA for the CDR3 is TGTGCCAGCAGCGTAGGGGGACCGGGACTAGCGGGAGGAGAGACCCAGTACTTC.

CDR3 sequence reads: CASSLGTAGVFPGDEQFF. In nucleotides, the CDR3 is TGTGCCAGCAGCTTAGGAACGGCGGGAGTTTTTCCGGGCGATGAGCAGTTCTTC. This rearrangement joins TRBV11-1 to TRBJ2-1; 7 bases agree with TRBD2. CDR1 SGHAT and CDR2 FQDESV come from the germline V gene (reference sequence). This CDR3 is 18 amino acids long. V dropped 1 base and J dropped 8; count of bases not matched to a gene: 17. The full variable domain, in which reference TRBV11-1 and TRBJ2-1 provide the parts outside the CDR3, is EAEVAQSPRYKITEKSQAVAFWCDPISGHATLYWYRQILGQGPELLVQFQDESVVDDSQLPKDRFSAERLKGVDSTLKIQPAELGDSAMYLCASSLGTAGVFPGDEQFFGPGTRLTVL.

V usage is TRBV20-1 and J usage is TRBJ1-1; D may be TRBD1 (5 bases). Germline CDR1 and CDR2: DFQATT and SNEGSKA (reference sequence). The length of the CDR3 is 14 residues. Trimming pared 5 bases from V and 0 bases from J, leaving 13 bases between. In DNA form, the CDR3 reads TGCAGTGCTTCCACTGGGACGGTGAACACTGAAGCTTTCTTT. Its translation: CSASTGTVNTEAFF.

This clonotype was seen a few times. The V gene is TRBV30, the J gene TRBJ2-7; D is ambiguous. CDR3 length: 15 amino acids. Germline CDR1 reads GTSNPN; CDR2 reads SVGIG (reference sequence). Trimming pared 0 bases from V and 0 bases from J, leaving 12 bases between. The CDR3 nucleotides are TGTGCCTGGAGTGTACTCGAGCCTCACTCCTACGAGCAGTACTTC. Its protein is CAWSVLEPHSYEQYF.

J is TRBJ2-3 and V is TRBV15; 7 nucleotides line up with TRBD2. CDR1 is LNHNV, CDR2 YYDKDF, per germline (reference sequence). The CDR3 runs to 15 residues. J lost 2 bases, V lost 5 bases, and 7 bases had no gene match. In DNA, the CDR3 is TGTGCCACCAGCTCGGGCGGGAGAGTCACAGATACGCAGTATTTT. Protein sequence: CATSSGGRVTDTQYF. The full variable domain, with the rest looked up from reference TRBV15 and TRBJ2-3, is DAMVIQNPRYQVTQFGKPVTLSCSQTLNHNVMYWYQQKSSQAPKLLFHYYDKDFNNEADTPDNFQSRRPNTSFCFLDIRSPGLGDTAMYLCATSSGGRVTDTQYFGPGTRLTVL.

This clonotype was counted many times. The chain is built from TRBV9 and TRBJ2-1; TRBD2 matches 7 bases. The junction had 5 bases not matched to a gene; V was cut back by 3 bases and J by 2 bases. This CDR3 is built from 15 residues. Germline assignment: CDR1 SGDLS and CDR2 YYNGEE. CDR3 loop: CASSGGLETYNEQFF. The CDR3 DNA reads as TGTGCCAGCAGCGGAGGACTAGAGACCTACAATGAGCAGTTCTTC.

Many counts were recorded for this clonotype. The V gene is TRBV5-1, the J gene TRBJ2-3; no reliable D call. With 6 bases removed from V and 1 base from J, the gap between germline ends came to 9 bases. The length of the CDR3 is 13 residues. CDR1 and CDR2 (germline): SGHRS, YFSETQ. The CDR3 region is CASTSGGTDTQYF. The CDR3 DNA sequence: TGCGCCAGCACCTCGGGCGGCACAGATACGCAGTATTTT.

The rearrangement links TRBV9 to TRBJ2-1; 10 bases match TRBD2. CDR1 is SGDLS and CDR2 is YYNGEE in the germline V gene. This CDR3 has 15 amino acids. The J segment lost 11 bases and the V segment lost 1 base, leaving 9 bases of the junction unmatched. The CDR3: CASSVLGTSEAQQFF. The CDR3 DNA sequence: TGTGCCAGCAGCGTACTAGGGACTAGCGAGGCACAGCAGTTCTTC.